A single sample gave rise to the 30 T cell receptor beta chains below, sequenced in a study of blood T cell repertoires in COVID-19. TCRdb's table, derived via immunoSEQ multiplex PCR, lists solely in-frame clones and lacks some. The sample consists of about 270,000 clones, around nine tenths of them appearing once. Sequenced material: PBMCs or T cells enriched from blood (not recorded which). The receptors derive from a woman in her late teens or twenties who had recovered from COVID-19.

This clone was seen a single time. V is TRBV9 and J is TRBJ2-3; 8 bases line up with TRBD1. Losses at the gene ends were 3 bases for V and 2 bases for J; bases not matched to a gene: 5. Per the germline V gene, CDR1 is SGDLS and CDR2 is YYNGEE. The CDR3 contains 15 residues. The CDR3 region has the DNA TGTGCCAGCAGCGCCGGACAGGGATACACAGATACGCAGTATTTT. Translating gives CASSAGQGYTDTQYF.

The sample holds a few counts of this clone. This chain links TRBV18 with TRBJ2-6; maybe TRBD1 (5 bases). Trimming took 3 bases from V and 2 from J, leaving 8 bases between them. Germline-derived CDR1 and CDR2 are KGHSH and LQKENI. The CDR3 spans 15 residues. The CDR3 bases are TGTGCCAGCTCACCGGTAGGGGCTGGGGCCAACGTCCTGACTTTC. Protein sequence: CASSPVGAGANVLTF.

This chain connects TRBV4-2 to TRBJ2-1; 14 bases map to TRBD2. The CDR3 is 17 residues long. The germline gives CDR1 LGHNA, CDR2 YNFKEQ. With V trimmed by 4 bases and J by 6 bases, 8 bases remained unmatched. CDR3 in amino acids: CASSPGTSGGIFNEQFF. The DNA for the CDR3 is TGTGCCAGCAGCCCCGGGACTAGCGGGGGTATTTTCAATGAGCAGTTCTTC.

DNA for the CDR3: TGTGCCAGCAGTGTAGCGGGGGGCCGCACAGATACGCAGTATTTT. Residues: CASSVAGGRTDTQYF. The chain combines TRBV6-2 or TRBV6-3 with TRBJ2-3, with TRBD2 matching 10 bases. Germline V gene sequence: CDR1 MNHEY, CDR2 SVGEGT. J lost 1 base, V lost 5 bases, and 3 bases had no gene match. This CDR3 has 15 amino acids.

V gene TRBV3-1 (or the pseudogene TRBV3-2) combines with J gene TRBJ2-7; 8 bases fit TRBD2. The CDR3 is made up of 15 amino acids. Germline V gene sequence: CDR1 LGHDT, CDR2 YNNKEL (reference sequence). With V trimmed by 0 bases and J by 2 bases, 3 bases remained unmatched. This CDR3 is CASSQDQGLAYEQYF. DNA of the CDR3: TGTGCCAGCAGCCAAGATCAGGGACTAGCCTACGAGCAGTACTTC.

The J gene is TRBJ2-5, the V gene TRBV4-3, with 7 bases fitting TRBD1. The CDR3 has 16 amino acids. Losses at the gene ends were 2 bases for V and 1 base for J; bases not matched to a gene: 7. Germline values: CDR1 LGHNA, CDR2 YSLEER. The CDR3 DNA reads as TGCGCCAGCAGCCAACGAGACAGGGCACCCCAAGAGACCCAGTACTTC. This translates into CASSQRDRAPQETQYF.

Here the CDR3 DNA reads TGTGCCAGTAGTGCTCATAGCTCCTACAATGAGCAGTTCTTC. Protein sequence: CASSAHSSYNEQFF. The chain joins TRBV19 to TRBJ2-1, with unresolved D. The CDR3 sequence is 14 residues long. Trimming stripped 5 bases from V and 0 bases from J, with 8 bases between. Per the germline V gene, CDR1 is LNHDA and CDR2 is SQIVND (reference sequence).

This chain connects TRBV5-6 to TRBJ2-7, with 10 bases fitting TRBD2. Germline V CDR1 and CDR2: SGHDT, YYEEEE. The CDR3 loop spans 18 amino acids. V trimming: 4 bases; J trimming: 2 bases; junction bases outside the gene matches: 15. The CDR3 nucleotides are TGTGCCAGCAGCCAGATATCTTTTCTAGCGGGGGTGCCCTACGAGCAGTACTTC. It yields the protein CASSQISFLAGVPYEQYF. The full variable domain, rest sourced from reference TRBV5-6 and TRBJ2-7, is DAGVTQSPTHLIKTRGQQVTLRCSPKSGHDTVSWYQQALGQGPQFIFQYYEEEERQRGNFPDRFSGHQFPNYSSELNVNALLLGDSALYLCASSQISFLAGVPYEQYFGPGTRLTVT.

CDR3: CASSLEGRGGDYGYTF. CDR3 coding DNA: TGTGCCAGCAGCTTAGAAGGCCGGGGGGGCGACTATGGCTACACCTTC. The chain combines TRBV11-3 with TRBJ1-2, with a possible D match to TRBD1 (6 bases). V dropped 0 bases and J dropped 3 bases, with 14 bases sitting between them. This CDR3 spans 16 amino acids. Germline V gene lookup returns CDR1 SGHNT and CDR2 YENEEA.

DNA for the CDR3: TGTGCCAGCAGCTTAGGGGGACGTCGAGCTTTCTTT. Translation gives CASSLGGRRAFF. The chain links TRBV5-6 to TRBJ1-1; D is perhaps TRBD1 (6 bases). Germline CDR1 and CDR2: SGHDT and YYEEEE. The CDR3 is 12 residues long. With 2 bases removed from V and 10 bases from J, the gap between germline ends came to 12 bases.

V and J are TRBV27 and TRBJ2-1, with 16 bases lining up with TRBD2. V dropped 6 bases and J dropped 8; count of bases not matched to a gene: 4. Germline V gene lookup returns CDR1 MNHEY and CDR2 SMNVEV (reference sequence). The CDR3 spans 15 residues. In DNA, the CDR3 is TGTGCCAGCAGGGGACTAGCGGGAGGGCTCCATGAGCAGTTCTTC. It translates to CASRGLAGGLHEQFF.

This chain joins TRBV6-5 and TRBJ1-1; 8 bases are shared with TRBD1. The V gene's germline CDR1 is MNHEY and CDR2 SVGAGI. J gave up 11 bases and V 6 bases, and 8 bases lay outside the gene matches. There are 12 residues in the CDR3. Here the CDR3 DNA reads TGTGCCAGCAGGTCCACAGGGGGTGCGGCTTTCTTT. It is translated as CASRSTGGAAFF.

The CDR3 reads CAWSVHGETQYF. The CDR3 DNA is TGTGCCTGGAGTGTACATGGAGAGACCCAGTACTTC. The chain is built from TRBV30 and TRBJ2-5, with unresolved D. The germline gives CDR1 GTSNPN, CDR2 SVGIG (reference sequence). V was clipped by 0 bases and J by 4 bases, with 6 bases between them. This CDR3 contains 12 residues.

The chain links TRBV5-4 to TRBJ2-5, with D uncertain. From germline, CDR1 is SGHNT and CDR2 YYREEE (reference sequence). With 0 bases removed from V and 3 bases from J, the gap between germline ends came to 12 bases. The length of the CDR3 is 15 residues. CDR3 region: CASSLAQASKETQYF. The CDR3 DNA reads as TGTGCCAGCAGCTTGGCGCAGGCGTCAAAAGAGACCCAGTACTTC.

The chain is built from TRBV7-9 and TRBJ1-5; 9 bases are shared with TRBD1. The J segment lost 7 bases and the V segment lost 7 bases, leaving 5 bases of the junction unmatched. This CDR3 spans 13 amino acids. Germline values: CDR1 SEHNR, CDR2 FQNEAQ (reference sequence). The CDR3 here is CASTRQGGQPQHF. CDR3 nucleotides: TGTGCCAGCACCCGACAGGGGGGGCAGCCCCAGCATTTT.

The rearrangement joins TRBV4-1 to TRBJ2-7; the D is unclear. The V end lost 0 bases, the J end lost 0 bases, and 9 bases lay between the germline ends. Germline assignment: CDR1 MGHRA and CDR2 YSYEKL. CDR3 length: 15 residues. The CDR3 reads CASSQDPTISYEQYF. In DNA, the CDR3 is TGCGCCAGCAGCCAAGACCCGACAATCTCCTACGAGCAGTACTTC.

The rearrangement joins TRBV28 to TRBJ1-2; weak D call: TRBD1 (6 bases). Trimming stripped 1 base from V and 6 bases from J, with 12 bases between. The CDR3 is 14 residues long. Germline CDR1 reads MDHEN; CDR2 reads SYDVKM. In DNA, the CDR3 is TGTGCCAGCAGTTTATTAACAGGGTGGAATGGCTACACCTTC. Translation: CASSLLTGWNGYTF.

This chain connects TRBV20-1 to TRBJ2-5; possible D gene TRBD1, 5 bases. The CDR3 is 11 residues long. From germline, CDR1 is DFQATT and CDR2 SNEGSKA (reference sequence). Trimming stripped 5 bases from V and 5 bases from J, with 9 bases between. DNA for the CDR3: TGCAGTGCTGGGCCAGGGGAGACCCAGTACTTC. Translation gives CSAGPGETQYF.

The gene calls are TRBV9 and TRBJ2-3; D is undetermined. The germline V gene encodes CDR1 SGDLS and CDR2 YYNGEE. The CDR3 spans 13 residues. V lost 2 bases and J 2 bases, leaving 6 bases between the germline ends. The chain's CDR3 is CASSVSDTDTQYF. CDR3 DNA: TGTGCCAGCAGCGTGTCAGACACAGATACGCAGTATTTT.

The rearrangement links TRBV19 to TRBJ2-5, with 7 positions matching TRBD1. The V gene's germline CDR1 is LNHDA and CDR2 SQIVND (reference sequence). The CDR3 has 12 residues. After removal of 10 bases from V and 5 bases from J, the junction contained 7 bases not matched to a gene. This CDR3 reads CATSTGWETQYF. The CDR3 DNA reads as TGTGCCACCTCGACAGGGTGGGAGACCCAGTACTTC.

V and J are TRBV5-1 and TRBJ1-2; D remains unclear. The CDR3 has 15 amino acids. Between the trimmed V and J ends, which lost 3 bases and 0 bases, there was a span of 12 bases. From germline, CDR1 is SGHRS and CDR2 YFSETQ. Here the CDR3 DNA reads TGCGCCAGCAGCTCCTCCCTAAACCCTAACTATGGCTACACCTTC. It codes for CASSSSLNPNYGYTF.

The chain uses TRBV19 and TRBJ1-6, with D hard to call. Germline V gene sequence: CDR1 LNHDA, CDR2 SQIVND (reference sequence). V was pared by 0 bases and J by 9 bases, with 9 bases between. The CDR3 length is 14 residues. CDR3 nucleotide sequence: TGTGCCAGTAGTATAGATCCCGGGGTTTCACCCCTCCACTTT. Translated: CASSIDPGVSPLHF.

The CDR3 DNA reads as TGTGCCAGCAGTAGGGGGGGGGCTAGCGGGGATACCCTTGGTTCCTACGAGCAGTACTTC. It encodes CASSRGGASGDTLGSYEQYF. The chain has TRBV27 and TRBJ2-7, with 9 bases fitting TRBD2. This CDR3 is 20 amino acids long. Germline CDR1 reads MNHEY; CDR2 reads SMNVEV (reference sequence). Trimming at V came to 5 bases and at J to 1 base, leaving 21 bases not matched to a gene.

The chain employs TRBV28 and TRBJ2-7; D might be TRBD2 (6 bases). The CDR3 sequence is 17 residues long. The V end lost 6 bases, the J end lost 0 bases, and 21 bases lay between the germline ends. Germline-derived CDR1 and CDR2 are MDHEN and SYDVKM. CDR3 sequence: CASSSAPGLDSSYEQYF. The CDR3 nucleotides read TGTGCCAGCAGCTCGGCCCCGGGACTCGATAGCTCCTACGAGCAGTACTTC.

This chain connects TRBV29-1 to TRBJ2-1; weak D call: TRBD2 (5 bases). The V gene's germline CDR1 is SQVTM and CDR2 ANQGSEA. This CDR3 has 15 amino acids. V was clipped by 1 base and J by 2 bases, with 12 bases between them. The DNA for the CDR3 is TGCAGCGTTGAAGGTACCAGCGGAGCCTACAATGAGCAGTTCTTC. Protein product: CSVEGTSGAYNEQFF.

In DNA, the CDR3 is TGTGCCAGTAGTATAGACGTTAACCGAGAAAGCACCTTC. Translated: CASSIDVNRESTF. This chain links TRBV19 with TRBJ1-2; the D is unclear. This CDR3 has 13 residues. V shed 0 bases and J shed 13 bases, with 15 bases lying between them. Germline V lookup: CDR1 LNHDA, CDR2 SQIVND (reference sequence).

This rearrangement joins TRBV12-5 to TRBJ1-3, with a tentative D call TRBD1 (5 bases). V was cut by 1 base and J by 3 bases, with 10 bases left in between. Germline CDR1 reads LGHNT; CDR2 reads FRNRAP. This CDR3 is 15 amino acids long. The CDR3 sequence is CASGLGGTRGNTIYF. The DNA of the CDR3 is TGTGCTAGTGGTTTGGGCGGGACTCGTGGAAACACCATATATTTT.

The chain joins TRBV9 to TRBJ2-7; D is possibly TRBD1 (5 bases). This CDR3 is built from 14 residues. The V end lost 3 bases, the J end lost 5 bases, and 15 bases lay between the germline ends. CDR1 and CDR2 (germline): SGDLS, YYNGEE. CDR3 nucleotides: TGTGCCAGCAGCGCTACACAGGTAGACGACGAGCAGTACTTC. This encodes CASSATQVDDEQYF.

The chain uses TRBV5-6 and TRBJ2-3, with D unresolved. The CDR3 runs 12 residues. In germline, CDR1 is SGHDT, CDR2 YYEEEE. V was cut by 4 bases and J by 6 bases, with 9 bases left in between. CDR3 DNA: TGTGCCAGCAGCAATAATGTGGATACGCAGTATTTT. Translation gives CASSNNVDTQYF.

The chain uses TRBV7-3 and TRBJ2-7; possibly TRBD1 for D (6 bases). This CDR3 region has 14 residues. The germline V gene encodes CDR1 SGHTA and CDR2 FQGTGA. The germline V and J ends were trimmed by 5 bases and 0 bases, with 11 bases remaining between them. CDR3 region: CASSPATGSYEQYF. As DNA, the CDR3 is TGTGCCAGCAGCCCAGCGACAGGCTCCTACGAGCAGTACTTC.